This TCR beta chain emerged from a study of human CD8 memory T cell subsets. TCR beta was sequenced from UMI-tagged 5' RACE libraries. TCRdb re-analyzed the 5' RACE reads; it lists each CDR3 protein once, without DNA. Across about 10,000 distinct CDR3 sequences, the top ten clones capture 20% to 25% of the sample. CDR3 length: 13 amino acids. Per the germline V gene, CDR1 is SGDLS and CDR2 is YYNGEE. This chain connects TRBV9 to TRBJ2-7; TCRdb's D call of TRBD1 is untestable without DNA. The material sequenced was CD8+ T cells from PBMCs. This TCR was sampled from a human donor in good health. The chain's CDR3 is CASSGTGTNWQYF.